This TCR beta chain was sequenced for a study of T cell changes during pregnancy in multiple sclerosis. The CDR3 spans 16 residues. The V and J ends lost 5 bases and 0 bases respectively, with 17 bases between them. Per the germline V gene, CDR1 is SGHTA and CDR2 is FQGNSA. Some clones are missing from TCRdb's copy, which holds only in-frame ones; the method was immunoSEQ multiplex PCR. The sample has tens of thousands of clones; about 91% are singletons. The TCR comes from a female donor with multiple sclerosis, enrolled in a pregnancy study. The chain couples TRBV7-2 to TRBJ2-7, with a tentative D call TRBD2 (6 bases). The material sequenced was peripheral blood, taken in the third trimester of pregnancy. DNA of the CDR3: TGTGCCAGCAGCCCAACTACGGGGGATTCCTCCTACGAGCAGTACTTC. Translating gives CASSPTTGDSSYEQYF. The complete variable domain, with remaining parts taken from reference TRBV7-2 and TRBJ2-7, reads GAGVSQSPSNKVTEKGKDVELRCDPISGHTALYWYRQSLGQGLEFLIYFQGNSAPDKSGLPSDRFSAERTGGSVSTLTIQRTQQEDSAVYLCASSPTTGDSSYEQYFGPGTRLTVT.